This T cell receptor beta chain was recovered during a study of CD8 T cells in Susac syndrome. The T cells that were sequenced for TCR beta were CD8+ and CD4+ cells from blood. The multiple sclerosis control group comprised treatment-naive patients with stable or active relapsing-remitting disease. TEMRA cells were FACS-enriched, unlike CD8+ and CD4+ T cells, which were negatively isolated. Germline CDR1 is SGHVS and CDR2 is FQNEAQ. The CDR3 covers 12 residues. Trimming took off 4 bases at V and 5 bases at J, with 6 bases between the two ends. RNA, at roughly 0.45 to 1 ug, was reverse transcribed with random hexamers. Each CDR3 protein gets one entry after TCRdb re-called the immunoSEQ multiplex PCR reads with MiXCR. The repertoire includes around 130,000 distinct CDR3 sequences, around nine tenths of them detected once, and 0.24% sits in the top ten.

The sequence was obtained from a human donor with multiple sclerosis. The source material was CD8+ T cells from PBMCs. The V call is TRBV7-8, the J call TRBJ2-1; D is uncertain. CDR3 in DNA: TGTGCCAGCAGCTCTGCCCACAATGAGCAGTTCTTC. The encoded protein is CASSSAHNEQFF.